Listed here are 26 T cell receptor beta chains from one sample, sequenced in a study of blood T cell repertoires in COVID-19. Repertoires were generated with immunoSEQ multiplex PCR, while TCRdb's copy carries only in-frame clones and drops some. The sample lists about 200,000 clones, roughly 91% seen once, with 5% to 6.5% in the top ten. The sequencing sample was made of peripheral blood. Receptor source: a man aged 35 to 55 with active or convalescent COVID-19.

The rearrangement uses TRBV19 and TRBJ1-2; 8 nucleotides line up with TRBD1. The CDR3 is 17 amino acids. CDR1 and CDR2 (germline): LNHDA, SQIVND (reference sequence). V was clipped by 4 bases and J by 0 bases; unmatched bases: 10. This chain's CDR3 is CASSTIVRQGSNYGYTF. The CDR3 DNA reads TGTGCCAGTAGTACCATTGTTCGACAGGGGTCTAACTATGGCTACACCTTC.

The chain couples TRBV6-6 to TRBJ1-1; D remains ambiguous. The V gene's germline CDR1 is MNHNY and CDR2 SVGAGI (reference sequence). Deletions cut 6 bases from V and 3 bases from J, with 14 bases between. The CDR3 is 14 amino acids. The CDR3 loop reads CASSRITGDTEAFF. CDR3 nucleotides: TGTGCCAGCAGCCGCATTACGGGAGACACTGAAGCTTTCTTT.

J is TRBJ1-6 and V is TRBV18; weak D call: TRBD1 (5 bases). The CDR3 loop spans 14 amino acids. V was cut by 4 bases and J by 9 bases, with 13 bases left in between. Germline V gene data show CDR1 as KGHSH and CDR2 as LQKENI. CDR3 region: CASSQGQPPSPLHF. CDR3 sequence (DNA): TGTGCCAGCTCACAAGGACAACCACCTTCACCCCTCCACTTT. The full variable domain, in which reference TRBV18 and TRBJ1-6 provide the parts outside the CDR3, is NAGVMQNPRHLVRRRGQEARLRCSPMKGHSHVYWYRQLPEEGLKFMVYLQKENIIDESGMPKERFSAEFPKEGPSILRIQQVVRGDSAAYFCASSQGQPPSPLHFGNGTRLTVT.

The V gene is TRBV4-3, the J gene TRBJ1-2, with D possibly TRBD1 on 5 matching bases. Trimming took 0 bases from V and 5 from J, leaving 13 bases between them. Germline loops: CDR1 LGHNA, CDR2 YSLEER. The CDR3 totals 15 residues. The CDR3 sequence: CASSQDLWGPYGYTF. The CDR3 DNA sequence: TGCGCCAGCAGCCAAGATCTCTGGGGCCCTTATGGCTACACCTTC.

J is TRBJ1-1 and V is TRBV30; D possibly corresponds to TRBD1 (6 bases). The V and J ends lost 2 bases and 0 bases respectively, with 13 bases between them. In germline, CDR1 is GTSNPN, CDR2 SVGIG (reference sequence). This CDR3 spans 15 amino acids. The CDR3 loop reads CAWSRLDRLNTEAFF. The CDR3 nucleotides are TGTGCCTGGAGTAGGCTGGACAGACTGAACACTGAAGCTTTCTTT.

In DNA, the CDR3 is TGCGCCAGCAGCCAAGATCGGACTTACGAGCAGTACTTC. It translates to CASSQDRTYEQYF. J is TRBJ2-7 and V is TRBV4-3, with a tentative D call TRBD2 (5 bases). There are 13 residues in the CDR3. V lost 0 bases and J lost 4, with 7 bases in between. CDR1 is LGHNA, CDR2 YSLEER, per germline.

The chain couples TRBV3-1 (or the pseudogene TRBV3-2) to TRBJ2-3, with 8 bases identical to TRBD2. The germline V gene has CDR1 LGHDT and CDR2 YNNKEL (reference sequence). The V segment lost 4 bases and the J segment 0 bases; nucleotides outside the gene matches: 9. The CDR3 runs to 17 residues. CDR3 DNA: TGTGCCAGCAGCCCTATCGGGGGGGCGATAAGCACAGATACGCAGTATTTT. This codes for CASSPIGGAISTDTQYF.

V is TRBV7-2 and J is TRBJ2-3, with unresolved D. Trimming left V 1 base short and J 1 base short, with 9 bases between. Germline values: CDR1 SGHTA, CDR2 FQGNSA. This CDR3 is built from 15 residues. The CDR3 loop reads CASSLDLVRTDTQYF. The CDR3 nucleotides read TGTGCCAGCAGCTTAGATCTAGTTCGCACAGATACGCAGTATTTT.

V and J are TRBV3-1 (or the pseudogene TRBV3-2) and TRBJ1-1, with a possible D match to TRBD1 (5 bases). The germline V gene encodes CDR1 LGHDT and CDR2 YNNKEL (reference sequence). Trimming stripped 3 bases from V and 6 bases from J, with 14 bases between. The CDR3 runs 14 residues. Here the CDR3 reads CASSQEGIIPEAFF. In nucleotides, the CDR3 is TGTGCCAGCAGCCAGGAGGGGATAATCCCTGAAGCTTTCTTT.

V gene TRBV18 combines with J gene TRBJ1-3, with D perhaps TRBD1 (5 bases). The CDR3 has 17 residues. From germline, CDR1 is KGHSH and CDR2 LQKENI. V was clipped by 3 bases and J by 0 bases, with 15 bases between them. The CDR3 DNA reads TGTGCCAGCTCACCCGGAAATAGGGGTTCCTCTGGAAACACCATATATTTT. Encoded protein: CASSPGNRGSSGNTIYF.

The chain has TRBV7-9 and TRBJ1-2; D is perhaps TRBD1 (6 bases). This CDR3 has 16 residues. Germline V lookup: CDR1 SEHNR, CDR2 FQNEAQ (reference sequence). V lost 2 bases and J lost 3, with 16 bases in between. The CDR3 region is CASSLSAGVGDYGYTF. The CDR3 nucleotides are TGTGCCAGCAGCTTAAGCGCAGGGGTTGGTGACTATGGCTACACCTTC.

The chain couples TRBV5-1 to TRBJ2-3; no firm D call. The germline V gene encodes CDR1 SGHRS and CDR2 YFSETQ. V lost 2 bases and J lost 0, with 7 bases in between. The CDR3 runs 14 residues. In DNA, the CDR3 is TGCGCCAGCAGCTTACAGCAGAGCACAGATACGCAGTATTTT. Translation: CASSLQQSTDTQYF.

The V gene is TRBV19, the J gene TRBJ2-7, with D possibly being TRBD1 (6 bases). The CDR3 is 14 amino acids. The V and J ends lost 3 bases and 0 bases respectively, with 9 bases between them. Germline-derived CDR1 and CDR2 are LNHDA and SQIVND (reference sequence). CDR3 DNA sequence: TGTGCCAGTAGTATCCGGGACAACTCCTACGAGCAGTACTTC. As protein: CASSIRDNSYEQYF.

The V and J genes are TRBV3-1 (or the pseudogene TRBV3-2) and TRBJ1-1; maybe TRBD1 (5 bases). V was clipped by 5 bases and J by 7 bases, with 14 bases between them. CDR3 length equals 13 residues. Germline lookup yields CDR1 LGHDT and CDR2 YNNKEL (reference sequence). This chain's CDR3 is CASSGGKGHEAFF. The CDR3 nucleotides are TGTGCCAGCAGCGGGGGGAAGGGGCATGAAGCTTTCTTT.

This clone was seen just once. This chain uses TRBV27 with TRBJ2-2; D is possibly TRBD2 (6 bases). The CDR3 spans 19 residues. Deletions cut 6 bases from V and 0 bases from J, with 23 bases between. Germline V gives CDR1 MNHEY, CDR2 SMNVEV (reference sequence). This chain's CDR3 is CASSRTGRRRGTNTGELFF. CDR3 in DNA: TGTGCCAGCAGCCGAACGGGACGGCGGCGGGGAACGAACACCGGGGAGCTGTTTTTT.

The chain is built from TRBV6-5 and TRBJ2-1; weak D call: TRBD2 (5 bases). The CDR3 covers 14 residues. Looked up from germline, CDR1 is MNHEY and CDR2 is SVGAGI. Trimming took off 5 bases at V and 5 bases at J, with 13 bases between the two ends. This chain's CDR3 is CASSTPRGHNEQFF. As DNA, the CDR3 is TGTGCCAGCAGTACCCCCCGCGGGCACAATGAGCAGTTCTTC.

This rearrangement joins TRBV5-1 to TRBJ1-5; D is unresolved. The CDR3 contains 11 residues. The germline V gene has CDR1 SGHRS and CDR2 YFSETQ. Trimming removed 5 bases at V and 5 bases at J, with 5 bases between. CDR3 in amino acids: CASRGDQPQHF. The CDR3 nucleotides read TGCGCCAGCAGGGGCGATCAGCCCCAGCATTTT.

This clone was recorded at least ten times. Within the sample, other DNA sequences also encode this same CDR3. The rearrangement joins TRBV3-1 (or the pseudogene TRBV3-2) to TRBJ2-3; the D gene is possibly TRBD2 (6 bases). The ends were cut back, 5 bases at V and 0 bases at J, with 9 bases in the middle. Germline V CDR1 and CDR2: LGHDT, YNNKEL (reference sequence). CDR3 length: 14 residues. The CDR3 nucleotides are TGTGCCAGCAGCTTTAGCGGAAGCACAGATACGCAGTATTTT. Amino acids: CASSFSGSTDTQYF.

The chain links TRBV11-3 to TRBJ2-4, with 14 bases identical to TRBD2. This CDR3 contains 19 residues. The germline CDR1 and CDR2 sequences are SGHNT and YENEEA. With 1 base clipped from V and 1 base from J, the junction kept 6 bases outside the gene matches. The CDR3 region has the DNA TGTGCCAGCAGCTTAGTGGGACTAGCGGGAGACGGGGCCAAAAACATTCAGTACTTC. Translating it yields CASSLVGLAGDGAKNIQYF.

The chain joins TRBV5-1 to TRBJ2-2; 16 nucleotides align to TRBD2. This CDR3 comprises 18 residues. Trimming at V came to 3 bases and at J to 0 bases, leaving 2 bases not matched to a gene. The V gene's germline CDR1 is SGHRS and CDR2 YFSETQ. The CDR3 nucleotides read TGCGCCAGCAGCTCGGGACTAGCGGGGGGGCCGAACACCGGGGAGCTGTTTTTT. This sequence encodes CASSSGLAGGPNTGELFF.

This sequence joins TRBV7-2 and TRBJ1-2, with D possibly TRBD1 on 6 matching bases. This CDR3 is 13 amino acids long. V was pared by 8 bases and J by 3 bases, with 13 bases between. Germline V gene sequence: CDR1 SGHTA, CDR2 FQGNSA. The CDR3 sequence is CASGLQGYYGYTF. For the CDR3, the DNA is TGTGCCAGCGGCCTACAGGGATACTATGGCTACACCTTC.

This clone was seen a handful of times. The CDR3 region is CASSAPTGNTEAFF. CDR3 nucleotide sequence: TGTGCCAGTAGTGCCCCCACAGGGAACACTGAAGCTTTCTTT. J is TRBJ1-1 and V is TRBV19; perhaps TRBD1 as D (5 bases). There are 14 residues in the CDR3. CDR1 is LNHDA and CDR2 is SQIVND in the germline V gene (reference sequence). V was pared by 5 bases and J by 1 base, with 11 bases between. The full variable domain, rest sourced from reference TRBV19 and TRBJ1-1, is DGGITQSPKYLFRKEGQNVTLSCEQNLNHDAMYWYRQDPGQGLRLIYYSQIVNDFQKGDIAEGYSVSREKKESFPLTVTSAQKNPTAFYLCASSAPTGNTEAFFGQGTRLTVV.

This sequence joins TRBV6-5 and TRBJ1-6; possible D gene TRBD1, 6 bases. CDR1 and CDR2 (germline): MNHEY, SVGAGI. The CDR3 has 16 residues. V was trimmed by 2 bases and J by 10 bases, leaving 18 bases between them. CDR3 sequence (DNA): TGTGCCAGCAGTTACGCGAAACTGACAGGTTCCTCACCCCTCCACTTT. This translates into CASSYAKLTGSSPLHF.

In DNA, the CDR3 is TGTGCCAGCAGTCTTAGCGGGGAACGCACAGATACGCAGTATTTT. Its protein product is CASSLSGERTDTQYF. The V gene is TRBV7-2, the J gene TRBJ2-3; 8 nucleotides match TRBD2. Germline V gives CDR1 SGHTA, CDR2 FQGNSA. V was clipped by 6 bases and J by 1 base; unmatched bases: 6. CDR3 size: 15 residues.

This clone was seen only once. The chain employs TRBV7-9 and TRBJ2-2, with D possibly matching TRBD1 (6 bases). The V end was cut by 2 bases, the J end by 7 bases, with 11 bases between. The V gene's germline CDR1 is SEHNR and CDR2 FQNEAQ (reference sequence). This CDR3 has 14 residues. The CDR3 sequence is CASSLTGQGGELFF. DNA for the CDR3: TGTGCCAGCAGCTTAACAGGGCAAGGCGGGGAGCTGTTTTTT.

CDR3 nucleotide sequence: TGTGCCAGCAGCTTGGATCCAGGGATCTATGGCTACACCTTC. It encodes CASSLDPGIYGYTF. This chain connects TRBV5-4 to TRBJ1-2; a possible D gene is TRBD1 (5 bases). Germline CDR1 reads SGHNT; CDR2 reads YYREEE (reference sequence). The V gene lost 0 bases and the J gene lost 4 bases, with 10 bases spanning the gap. CDR3 length: 14 residues.